This TCR beta chain emerged from a study of Graves' ophthalmopathy and Graves' hyperthyroidism. Ophthalmopathy-affected donors exhibited moderate-to-severe activity, CAS ≥3, NOSPECS ≥4, and duration under 3 months. Amplified TCR beta CDR3 regions were obtained using RNA transcripts as template. Following a first-round RT-PCR that used HTBI primers, a second-round multiplex PCR was carried out. TCRdb itself ran the multiplex PCR reads through MiXCR, one entry per CDR3 protein. The sample carries hundreds of thousands of distinct CDR3 sequences, roughly two fifths recorded once. Study-wide results and caveats: Most thyroid clonotypes with frequency above 0.001 were detected in blood too.

This clonotype was detected many times. Its specificity is unknown. The germline V gene encodes CDR1 SGHTA and CDR2 FQGNSA. Trimming took off 1 base at V and 1 base at J, with 14 bases between the two ends. The CDR3 runs 16 residues. Sequenced sample: peripheral blood. The rearrangement links TRBV7-2 to TRBJ2-7, with D uncertain. The TCR originated in an adult man with Graves' ophthalmopathy. The DNA of the CDR3 is TGTGCCAGCAGCTTAGATAGTACAGCCGAGTCCTACGAGCAGTACTTC. Its protein product is CASSLDSTAESYEQYF.